This TCR beta chain is from a study of vaccination and CD4 T cells after COVID-19. Sequencing of the DNA from cultured CD4+ T cells was carried out with the Oncomine TCR Beta short-read assay. TCRdb redid the calling of the PCR reads with MiXCR, one entry per CDR3 protein. The sample records about 19,000 distinct CDR3 sequences, around 44% being singletons. Treatment denoted: approximately 10-day PBMC culture with coronavirus spike peptide pools or control peptides (ViraFEST assay). CDR1 and CDR2 from the germline V gene are SGHVS and FNYEAQ. Trimming stripped 3 bases from V and 5 bases from J, with 5 bases between. CDR3 length equals 12 residues. On this clonotype itself: Antigen: not known.

The clonotype was recovered from a human donor who had recovered from COVID-19. The chain carries TRBV7-6 and TRBJ2-1, with D unclear. The sample consisted of CD4+ T cells from blood, cultured in vitro, taken after SARS-CoV-2 vaccination. CDR3 amino acids: CASSFGDNEQFF. In DNA, the CDR3 is TGTGCCAGCAGCTTTGGTGACAATGAGCAGTTCTTC. The full variable domain, in which reference TRBV7-6 and TRBJ2-1 provide the parts outside the CDR3, is GAGVSQSPRYKVTKRGQDVALRCDPISGHVSLYWYRQALGQGPEFLTYFNYEAQQDKSGLPNDRFSAERPEGSISTLTIQRTEQRDSAMYRCASSFGDNEQFFGPGTRLTVL.